Listed below are T cell receptor beta chains from one sample, sequenced in a study of cytomegalovirus exposure and HLA in healthy donors. Sequencing was performed with immunoSEQ multiplex PCR; in TCRdb, only in-frame clones are kept and a portion is missing. The table includes hundreds of thousands of clones, 86% detected once. Source material: PBMCs. The source is a woman in her late teens or twenties in good health and CMV-seronegative. CDR3s include the opening cysteine and the closing phenylalanine or tryptophan. Each record gives: CDR3 protein, CDR3 DNA, D gene, V gene, clone size, J gene. A D gene is named only where the DNA matches it firmly. The size of a clone is reported for some rows only, either as once, few or many, or as a class for expanded clones.

CDR3aa: CAWRRQGLNEKLFF
CDR3nt: TGTGCCTGGAGGCGACAGGGACTTAATGAAAAACTGTTTTTT
d_gene: TRBD1
v_gene: TRBV30
abundance: -
j_gene: TRBJ1-4

CDR3aa: CATTKSDEQFF
CDR3nt: TGTGCCACCACTAAATCGGATGAGCAGTTCTTC
d_gene: -
v_gene: TRBV6-5
abundance: medium-sized
j_gene: TRBJ2-1

CDR3aa: CASSPTGSYEQYF
CDR3nt: TGTGCCAGCTCACCAACCGGCTCCTACGAGCAGTACTTC
d_gene: -
v_gene: TRBV18
abundance: -
j_gene: TRBJ2-7

CDR3aa: CASSLPTSGADTQYF
CDR3nt: TGTGCCAGCAGCTTACCGACTAGCGGTGCAGATACGCAGTATTTT
d_gene: TRBD2
v_gene: TRBV7-2
abundance: once
j_gene: TRBJ2-3

CDR3aa: CAWVPGGSGTGELFF
CDR3nt: TGTGCCTGGGTTCCCGGCGGTTCGGGCACCGGGGAGCTGTTTTTT
d_gene: -
v_gene: TRBV30
abundance: -
j_gene: TRBJ2-2

CDR3aa: CASSKTLALGTDTQYF
CDR3nt: TGTGCCAGCAGCAAAACACTAGCCTTGGGCACAGATACGCAGTATTTT
d_gene: -
v_gene: TRBV7-9
abundance: -
j_gene: TRBJ2-3

CDR3aa: CASSQGQGGTWETQYF
CDR3nt: TGCGCCAGCAGCCAAGGGCAGGGGGGAACCTGGGAGACCCAGTACTTC
d_gene: -
v_gene: TRBV4-1
abundance: once
j_gene: TRBJ2-5

CDR3aa: CASSFGPSGNTGEQFF
CDR3nt: TGTGCCAGCAGTTTCGGGCCTAGCGGGAATACCGGTGAGCAGTTCTTC
d_gene: TRBD2
v_gene: TRBV28
abundance: -
j_gene: TRBJ2-1

CDR3aa: CASSLAGTALSNQPQHF
CDR3nt: TGTGCCAGCAGCTTGGCCGGGACAGCTTTGAGCAATCAGCCCCAGCATTTT
d_gene: TRBD1
v_gene: TRBV5-5
abundance: -
j_gene: TRBJ1-5

CDR3aa: CASSIAVSYEQYF
CDR3nt: TGTGCCAGTAGTATTGCAGTCTCCTACGAGCAGTACTTC
d_gene: -
v_gene: TRBV19
abundance: -
j_gene: TRBJ2-7

CDR3aa: CASSSTGGTYEQYF
CDR3nt: TGTGCCAGCAGTTCCACAGGGGGGACGTACGAGCAGTACTTC
d_gene: TRBD1
v_gene: TRBV28
abundance: -
j_gene: TRBJ2-7